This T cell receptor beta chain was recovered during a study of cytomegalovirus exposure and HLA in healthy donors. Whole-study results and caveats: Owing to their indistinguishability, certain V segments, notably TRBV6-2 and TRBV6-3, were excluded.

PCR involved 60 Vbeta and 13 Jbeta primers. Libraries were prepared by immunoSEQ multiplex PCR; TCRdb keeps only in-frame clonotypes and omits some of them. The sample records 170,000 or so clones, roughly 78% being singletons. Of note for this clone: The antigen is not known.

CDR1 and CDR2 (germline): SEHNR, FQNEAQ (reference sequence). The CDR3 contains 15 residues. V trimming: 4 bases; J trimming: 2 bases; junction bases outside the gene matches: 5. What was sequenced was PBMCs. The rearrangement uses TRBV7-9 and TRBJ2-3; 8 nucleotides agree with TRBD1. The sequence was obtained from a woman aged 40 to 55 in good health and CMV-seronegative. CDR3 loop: CASSSRDRITDTQYF. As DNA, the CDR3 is TGTGCCAGCAGCTCCCGGGACAGGATCACAGATACGCAGTATTTT.